This T cell receptor (beta chain) was retrieved from a study of cytomegalovirus exposure and HLA in healthy donors. Study-wide background: Earlier, approximately 110 million unique TCR beta sequences were recovered from 200 million or so T cells by an analysis.

Turning to this clone: What it binds is not known.

Primers for the PCR totalled 60 Vbeta and 13 Jbeta. TCRdb's copy holds only in-frame clones and misses some; the assay was immunoSEQ multiplex PCR. The table records 90,000 to 110,000 clones, around 85% of them present only once. CDR3 length: 18 amino acids. V was cut by 0 bases and J by 4 bases, with 21 bases left in between. Germline V lookup: CDR1 SGHDN, CDR2 FVKESK. Study-wide results and caveats: Earlier analysis looked at TCR beta V segments, and most were productive about 87% or about 30% of the time.

This TCR came from a man aged 30-40 years in good health and CMV-seropositive. Sequencing was performed on PBMCs. The rearrangement joins TRBV14 to TRBJ2-5; D perhaps matches TRBD2 (5 bases). For the CDR3, the DNA is TGTGCCAGCAGCCAAGATCGGAACATCGGGCAGACTATAGAGACCCAGTACTTC. As protein: CASSQDRNIGQTIETQYF.